This record looks at one TCR beta chain sequence and its context. This clone was detected a few times. Its target antigen remains unknown. No qualities accompany the bases; no much larger clone lies one base away. Before undergoing thyroid surgery, none of the patients had been given any kind of treatment. Patient clinical samples collected from the early 2010s to the late 2010s were retrospectively analysed using T-cell receptor beta sequencing. The data were obtained in a study of metastatic and nonmetastatic thyroid tumors (dated by TCRdb to about 2020). For the study in its entirety: Repertoires were compared across peripheral blood and tumor or nodule tissue samples from malignant and benign thyroid patients.

The investigation overall reported the following: In both blood and tumor samples, malignant tumors were reported to have significantly higher TCR beta diversity than benign nodules.

The library was built by means of PCR. TCRdb shows the sequencer as Illumina HiSeq 4000. High-throughput sequencing was used to profile the CDR3 region of the TCR beta-chain in every patient. Per the original workflow: Drawing on CDR3 differences between clinicopathological groups, the researchers built a classifier meant to tell apart patients with distant-metastatic papillary thyroid cancer. Repertoire diversity was assessed with the Shannon index, and tumor-blood repertoire similarity with the Morisita-Horn index. TCRdb applied fastp at Q25 and MiXCR to the public reads, then kept only in-frame beta chains. TCRdb's processing, not the study's, gives the V and J calls here. This sample has roughly 20,000 clones in its table, and about 16% of those were observed once. The ten largest clonotypes hold under 11% of the sample. The receptor's source is a female donor with papillary thyroid cancer or a benign thyroid nodule (not recorded which). Some clones in this sample may be carry-over from other donors' samples. The specimen sequenced was tumor tissue.

The CDR3 region reads CASSPRRTGCRYTQYF. The nucleotide sequence is TGCGCCAGCAGCCCCCGCCGGACGGGATGTAGGTATACGCAGTATTTT. This sequence uses TRBV4-1 and TRBJ2-3, with TRBD2 tentatively as D gene (5 bases match). V gives up 4 bases and J gives up 7 bases, and the segment between their germline ends measures 21 bases. CDR1 and CDR2 (MGHRA, YSYEKL) derive from the germline V gene. The cysteine opens and the phenylalanine closes a CDR3 of 16 amino acids. CDR3 DNA is the only sequence kept; it has 48 bases, read in frame from the first base.